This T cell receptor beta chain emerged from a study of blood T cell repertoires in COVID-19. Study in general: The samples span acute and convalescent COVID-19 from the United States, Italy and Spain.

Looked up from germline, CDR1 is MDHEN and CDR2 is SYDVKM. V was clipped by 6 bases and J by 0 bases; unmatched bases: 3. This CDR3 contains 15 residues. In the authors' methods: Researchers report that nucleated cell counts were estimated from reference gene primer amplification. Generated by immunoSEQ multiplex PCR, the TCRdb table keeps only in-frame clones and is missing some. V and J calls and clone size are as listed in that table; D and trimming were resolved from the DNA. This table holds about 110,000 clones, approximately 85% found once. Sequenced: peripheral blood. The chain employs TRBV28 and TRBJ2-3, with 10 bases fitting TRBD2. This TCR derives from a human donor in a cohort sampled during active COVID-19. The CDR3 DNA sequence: TGTGCCAGCAGCCAGCGGGGGGGAAGCACAGATACGCAGTATTTT. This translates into CASSQRGGSTDTQYF.